These T cell receptor beta chains were read from a single sample in a study of T cells in Graves' hyperthyroidism and ophthalmopathy. One entry per CDR3 protein, called by TCRdb with MiXCR from the multiplex PCR reads. This table holds about 740,000 distinct CDR3 sequences, about 14% found once. The sequencing input was blood. These receptors were taken from a woman aged 18-30 years with Graves' hyperthyroidism. Both conserved end residues are part of each CDR3. D genes are given only for firm matches. Rows may omit the clone size; those that give it use once, few, many or a size class.

J	V	size	D	DNA	CDR3
TRBJ1-2	TRBV7-9	.	TRBD1	TGTGCCAGCAGCAGCTTACCCCCCGCGGACAGGGTGGATGGCTACACCTTC	CASSSLPPADRVDGYTF
TRBJ2-4	TRBV27	few	TRBD1	TGTGCCAGCAGTCCCACAGGGGCTAGCCGGACAAACATTCAGTACTTC	CASSPTGASRTNIQYF
TRBJ1-5	TRBV7-9	few	.	TGTGCCAGCAGCTCCAAAGGGAGCAATCAGCCCCAGCATTTT	CASSSKGSNQPQHF
TRBJ2-7	TRBV5-5	many	TRBD1	TGTGCCAGCAGCTTGGCGGGACAGAGCTCCTACGAGCAGTACTTC	CASSLAGQSSYEQYF
TRBJ2-1	TRBV9	.	TRBD2	TGTGCCAGCAGCGCTCCTGTAGCGGGAGAAGAGTACAATGAGCAGTTCTTC	CASSAPVAGEEYNEQFF
TRBJ2-1	TRBV7-3	few	TRBD2	TGTGCCAGCAGCTTAGGACTAGAGAATGAGCAGTTCTTC	CASSLGLENEQFF
TRBJ2-5	TRBV27	many	.	TGTGCCAGCGAAGATATAGGACGAGAGACCCAGTACTTC	CASEDIGRETQYF
TRBJ2-2	TRBV24-1	.	.	TGTGCCACCAGTGACCCTTCCACTAACACCGGGGAGCTGTTTTTT	CATSDPSTNTGELFF
TRBJ1-1	TRBV12-3/TRBV12-4	few	TRBD1	TGTGCCAGTCGGAACAGGGGGCGGATGGCTGAAGCTTTCTTT	CASRNRGRMAEAFF
TRBJ1-2	TRBV4-1	few	.	TGCGCCAGCAGCCAAGGGATTGGCAGGGGCCCTCCTCCCTATGGCTACACCTTC	CASSQGIGRGPPPYGYTF
TRBJ1-6	TRBV7-8	many	.	TGTGCCAGCAGCGCAGGGAGAGTTACAGGGAGTTCACCCCTCCACTTT	CASSAGRVTGSSPLHF
TRBJ1-5	TRBV15	.	.	TGTGCCACCAGGAAAATACAGGGTACCAATCAGCCCCAGCATTTT	CATRKIQGTNQPQHF
TRBJ1-2	TRBV6-1	many	.	TGTGCCAGCAGTGAAGAGGGACATCCCAACTATGGCTACACCTTC	CASSEEGHPNYGYTF
TRBJ2-7	TRBV6-1	many	.	TGTGCCAGCCGCGCCCGGAGCAGGGGCGAGGGCTCCTACGAGCAGTACTTC	CASRARSRGEGSYEQYF
TRBJ1-2	TRBV29-1	few	.	TGCAGCGTCGGAGGGGGGGCTGGCTACACCTTC	CSVGGGAGYTF
TRBJ2-4	TRBV28	few	.	TGTGCCAGCAGCCTAGGTGGGGGATTACAAAACATTCGGTACTTC	CASSLGGGLQNIRYF
TRBJ2-7	TRBV11-3	.	.	TGTGCCAGCAGTTCCGACAGGCCAACTTCCGAGCAGTACTTC	CASSSDRPTSEQYF
TRBJ2-5	TRBV5-6	once	TRBD1	TGTGCCAGCAGTCGTCTGGCAGGGGGCGCGTACCCCCAGTACTTC	CASSRLAGGAYPQYF
TRBJ1-2	TRBV11-1	.	.	TGTGCCAGCAGCTTGTCCTCCTCGCGGGGTTTCTATGGCTACACCTTC	CASSLSSSRGFYGYTF
TRBJ1-5	TRBV5-1	.	.	TGCGCCAGCAGCCCAGGGACGGACTATAGCAATCAGCCCCAGCATTTT	CASSPGTDYSNQPQHF
TRBJ2-3	TRBV2	many	.	TGTGCCAGCAGTGAAAGTGCCAGCGGGAGCACAGATACGCAGTATTTT	CASSESASGSTDTQYF
TRBJ1-6	TRBV15	few	TRBD1	TGTGCCACCAGCCCCTTGGACAGGGACGTTTCACCCCTCCACTTT	CATSPLDRDVSPLHF
TRBJ2-3	TRBV20-1	many	.	TGCAGTGCTAGTGGAGGGCCGACGGATACGCAGTATTTT	CSASGGPTDTQYF
TRBJ2-3	TRBV27	many	.	TGTGCCAGCAGTCTTCCCGGGCGGGGCACAGATACGCAGTATTTT	CASSLPGRGTDTQYF
TRBJ1-6	TRBV18	.	.	TGTGCCAGCTCACCAAAGACGGGTGACAGAGAGGCTTCACCCCTCCACTTT	CASSPKTGDREASPLHF
TRBJ1-5	TRBV28	many	.	TGTGCCAGCAGCTCTTGGACAAATAGCAATCAGCCCCAGCATTTT	CASSSWTNSNQPQHF
TRBJ1-5	TRBV19	.	.	TGTGCCAGTATCCCAACGGGTTATAATCAGCCCCAGCATTTT	CASIPTGYNQPQHF
TRBJ2-5	TRBV28	.	TRBD2	TGTGCCAGCAGTTTAATTTCTCGCGGGAGGACCCAAGAGACCCAGTACTTC	CASSLISRGRTQETQYF
TRBJ2-7	TRBV29-1	.	TRBD1	TGCAGCGCTACGGGACAGGGCTACGAGCAGTACTTC	CSATGQGYEQYF
TRBJ2-7	TRBV4-1	few	.	TGCGCCAGCAGCCGACAGACTAGTTACGAGCAGTACTTC	CASSRQTSYEQYF
TRBJ1-3	TRBV6-5	many	.	TGTGCCAGCAGTTCCCGGAGTTACTCTGGAAACACCATATATTTT	CASSSRSYSGNTIYF
TRBJ2-1	TRBV27	few	TRBD2	TGTGCCAGCAGTTGGGAGGGGCACTACAATGAGCAGTTCTTC	CASSWEGHYNEQFF
TRBJ2-1	TRBV28	.	TRBD2	TGTGCCAGCAGTTTAGCGGGAGTTGGCGGGGTTTACTATGGGCAGTTCTTC	CASSLAGVGGVYYGQFF
TRBJ2-3	TRBV6-1	.	TRBD2	TGTGCCAGCAGTTCCACCGGGACTAGCGGGTTGGCAGATACGCAGTATTTT	CASSSTGTSGLADTQYF
TRBJ1-2	TRBV18	few	.	TGTGCCAGCTCCGCCGGGGGGGCTGGCTACACCTTC	CASSAGGAGYTF
TRBJ1-1	TRBV19	many	.	TGTGCCAGTAGTGCCGATTTCGGGACGGTGAACACTGAAGCTTTCTTT	CASSADFGTVNTEAFF
TRBJ1-1	TRBV14	few	.	TGTGCCAGCAGCCAAGATTTGTGGGGTAGAGCTTTCTTT	CASSQDLWGRAFF
TRBJ1-5	TRBV29-1	few	.	TGCAGCGTCCAGGACGGGAATCAGCCCCAGCATTTT	CSVQDGNQPQHF
TRBJ2-3	TRBV10-3	many	.	TGTGCCATCAGTGATCCCGTCTCGCGGGCTAGCACAGATACGCAGTATTTT	CAISDPVSRASTDTQYF
TRBJ2-3	TRBV7-9	many	TRBD2	TGTGCCAGCAGCTTCGGGACTAGCGGGTTCGATACGCAGTATTTT	CASSFGTSGFDTQYF
TRBJ1-5	TRBV7-8	many	.	TGTGCCAGCAGCCCTTCGGGCCTGATGAGCGATCAGCCCCAGCATTTT	CASSPSGLMSDQPQHF
TRBJ1-2	TRBV27	many	.	TGTGCCAGCAGTCTAACGGACAGTAACTATGGCTACACCTTC	CASSLTDSNYGYTF
TRBJ2-2	TRBV5-1	many	.	TGCGCCAGCAGCTTGGACCAGGGCACCGGGGAGCTGTTTTTT	CASSLDQGTGELFF
TRBJ2-7	TRBV7-9	.	.	TGTGCCAGCAGTCAGAGCGGAAACTACGAGCAGTACTTC	CASSQSGNYEQYF
TRBJ2-2	TRBV28	many	.	TGTGCCAGCAGTTTGGACCCCCTTCGGGATAACACCGGGGAGCTGTTTTTT	CASSLDPLRDNTGELFF
TRBJ2-1	TRBV7-6	many	TRBD2	TGTGCCAGCAGCTACGCGGTAGCGGGAGAAGGCAATGAGCAGTTCTTC	CASSYAVAGEGNEQFF
TRBJ1-4	TRBV5-5	few	.	TGTGCCAGCAGCTTGTCACCCGGTGAAAAACTGTTTTTT	CASSLSPGEKLFF
TRBJ1-5	TRBV2	many	.	TGTGCCAGCAGTGGGGTCGGGGGCGGGAGCAATCAGCCCCAGCATTTT	CASSGVGGGSNQPQHF
TRBJ1-2	TRBV30	few	.	TGTGCCTGGACTCGGGTGGCCTATGGCTACACCTTC	CAWTRVAYGYTF